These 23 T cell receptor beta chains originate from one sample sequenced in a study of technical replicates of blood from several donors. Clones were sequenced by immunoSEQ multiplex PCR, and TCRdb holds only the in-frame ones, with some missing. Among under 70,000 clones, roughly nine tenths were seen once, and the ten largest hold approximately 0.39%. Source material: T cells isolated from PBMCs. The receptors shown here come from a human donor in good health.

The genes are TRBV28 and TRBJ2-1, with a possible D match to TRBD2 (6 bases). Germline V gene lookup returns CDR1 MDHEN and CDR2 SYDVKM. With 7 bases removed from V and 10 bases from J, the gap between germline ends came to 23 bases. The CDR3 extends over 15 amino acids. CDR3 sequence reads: CASTLPRGTSSEQFF. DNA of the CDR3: TGTGCCAGCACCCTACCTCGGGGTACTAGCTCCGAGCAGTTCTTC.

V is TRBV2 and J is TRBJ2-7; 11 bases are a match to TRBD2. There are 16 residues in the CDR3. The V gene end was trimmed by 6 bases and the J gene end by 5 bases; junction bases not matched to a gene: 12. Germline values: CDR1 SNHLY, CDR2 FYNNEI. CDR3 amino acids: CASRRLTSGIFNEQYF. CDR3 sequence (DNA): TGTGCCAGCAGACGCTTGACTAGCGGGATCTTCAACGAGCAGTACTTC.

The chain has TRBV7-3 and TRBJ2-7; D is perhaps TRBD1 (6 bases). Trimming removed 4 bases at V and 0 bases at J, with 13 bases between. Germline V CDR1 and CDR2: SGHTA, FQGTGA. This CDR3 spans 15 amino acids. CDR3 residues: CASSSGDKVSYEQYF. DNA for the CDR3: TGTGCCAGCAGCTCAGGGGACAAGGTCTCCTACGAGCAGTACTTC.

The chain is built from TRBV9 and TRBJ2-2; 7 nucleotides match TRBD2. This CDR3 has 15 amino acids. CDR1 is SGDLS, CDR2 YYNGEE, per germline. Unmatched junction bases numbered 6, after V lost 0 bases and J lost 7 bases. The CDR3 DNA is TGTGCCAGCAGCGTAGGGGGGGAGGGACGCGGGGAGCTGTTTTTT. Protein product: CASSVGGEGRGELFF.

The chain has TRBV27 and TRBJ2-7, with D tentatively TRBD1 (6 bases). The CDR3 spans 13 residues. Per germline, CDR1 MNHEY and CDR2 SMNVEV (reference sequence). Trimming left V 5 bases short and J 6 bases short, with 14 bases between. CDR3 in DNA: TGTGCCAGCAGTCCAGGGGAGTCTCTCGAGCAGTACTTC. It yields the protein CASSPGESLEQYF.

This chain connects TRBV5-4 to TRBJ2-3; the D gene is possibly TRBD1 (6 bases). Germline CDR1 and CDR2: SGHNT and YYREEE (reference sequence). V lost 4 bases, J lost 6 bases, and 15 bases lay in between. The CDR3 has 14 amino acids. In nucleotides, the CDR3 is TGTGCCAGCAGCCCCCCTACAGGGAAGGATACGCAGTATTTT. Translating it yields CASSPPTGKDTQYF.

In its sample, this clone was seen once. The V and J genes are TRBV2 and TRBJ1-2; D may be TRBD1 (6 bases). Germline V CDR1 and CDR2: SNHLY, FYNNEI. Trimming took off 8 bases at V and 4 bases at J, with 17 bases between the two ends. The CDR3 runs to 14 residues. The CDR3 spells CASCITGSFYGYTF. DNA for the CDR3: TGTGCCAGCTGCATCACAGGGTCTTTCTATGGCTACACCTTC.

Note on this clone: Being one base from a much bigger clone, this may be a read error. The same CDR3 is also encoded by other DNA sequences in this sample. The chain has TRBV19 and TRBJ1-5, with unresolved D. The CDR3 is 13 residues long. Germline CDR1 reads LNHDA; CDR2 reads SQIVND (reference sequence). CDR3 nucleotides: TGTGCTAGTAGTCGAGGTCCCAATCAGCCCCAGCATTTT. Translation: CASSRGPNQPQHF.

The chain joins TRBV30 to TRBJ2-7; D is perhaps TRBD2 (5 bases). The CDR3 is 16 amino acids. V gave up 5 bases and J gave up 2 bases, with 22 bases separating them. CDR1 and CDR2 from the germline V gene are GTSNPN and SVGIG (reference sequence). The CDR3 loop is CAWDIPGDFSPYEQYF. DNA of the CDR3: TGTGCCTGGGACATCCCCGGGGATTTTAGCCCCTACGAGCAGTACTTC.

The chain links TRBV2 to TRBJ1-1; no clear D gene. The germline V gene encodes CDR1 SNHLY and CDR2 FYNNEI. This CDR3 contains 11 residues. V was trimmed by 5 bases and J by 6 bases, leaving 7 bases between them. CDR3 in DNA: TGTGCCAGCAGTTGGACTTCTGAAGCTTTCTTT. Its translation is CASSWTSEAFF.

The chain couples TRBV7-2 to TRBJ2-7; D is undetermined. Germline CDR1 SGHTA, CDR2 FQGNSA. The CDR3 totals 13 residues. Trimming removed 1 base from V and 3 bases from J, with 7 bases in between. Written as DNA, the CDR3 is TGTGCCAGCAGCTTAGAAGTAGACTACGAGCAGTACTTC. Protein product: CASSLEVDYEQYF.

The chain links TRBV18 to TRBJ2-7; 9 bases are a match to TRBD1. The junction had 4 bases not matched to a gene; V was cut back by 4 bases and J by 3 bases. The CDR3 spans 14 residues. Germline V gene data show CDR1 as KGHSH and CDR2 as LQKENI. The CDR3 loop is CASSRDREVYEQYF. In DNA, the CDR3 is TGTGCCAGCTCACGGGACAGGGAAGTCTACGAGCAGTACTTC.

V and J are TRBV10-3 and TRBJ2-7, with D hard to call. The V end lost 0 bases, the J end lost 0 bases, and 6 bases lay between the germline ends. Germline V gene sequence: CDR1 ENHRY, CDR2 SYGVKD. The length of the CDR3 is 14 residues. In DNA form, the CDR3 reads TGTGCCATCAGTGAGTCATGGGCCTCCTACGAGCAGTACTTC. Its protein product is CAISESWASYEQYF.

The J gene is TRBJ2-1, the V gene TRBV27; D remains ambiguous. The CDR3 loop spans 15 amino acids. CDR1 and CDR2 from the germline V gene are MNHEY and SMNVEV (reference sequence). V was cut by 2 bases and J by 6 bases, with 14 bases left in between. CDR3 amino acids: CASSLMVVAFNEQFF. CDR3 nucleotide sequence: TGTGCCAGCAGTTTAATGGTCGTAGCATTCAATGAGCAGTTCTTC.

CDR3 protein: CASSENRGTEAFF. In DNA, the CDR3 is TGCGCCAGCAGCGAAAACAGGGGCACTGAAGCTTTCTTT. The chain couples TRBV5-1 to TRBJ1-1, with 7 positions matching TRBD1. This CDR3 is 13 amino acids long. Germline assignment: CDR1 SGHRS and CDR2 YFSETQ. V shed 4 bases and J 4 bases; nucleotides not matched to a gene: 4.

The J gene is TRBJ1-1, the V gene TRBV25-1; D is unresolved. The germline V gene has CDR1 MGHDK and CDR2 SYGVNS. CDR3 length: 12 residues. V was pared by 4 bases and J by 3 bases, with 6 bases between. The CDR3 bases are TGTGCCAGCAGTGTAGCCGACACTGAAGCTTTCTTT. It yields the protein CASSVADTEAFF.

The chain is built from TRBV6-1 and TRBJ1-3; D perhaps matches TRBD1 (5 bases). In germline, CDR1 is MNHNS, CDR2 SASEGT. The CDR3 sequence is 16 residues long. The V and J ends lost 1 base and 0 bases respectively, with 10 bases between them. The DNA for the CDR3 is TGTGCCAGCAGTGAAGTGTGGGGCCCCTCTGGAAACACCATATATTTT. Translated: CASSEVWGPSGNTIYF.

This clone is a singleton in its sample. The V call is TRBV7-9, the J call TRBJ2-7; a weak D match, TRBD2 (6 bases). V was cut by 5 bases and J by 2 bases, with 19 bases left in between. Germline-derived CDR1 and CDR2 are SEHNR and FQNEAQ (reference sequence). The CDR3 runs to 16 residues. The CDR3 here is CASSGELASVPYEQYF. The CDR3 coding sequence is TGTGCCAGCAGCGGGGAGCTAGCGTCGGTCCCCTACGAGCAGTACTTC.

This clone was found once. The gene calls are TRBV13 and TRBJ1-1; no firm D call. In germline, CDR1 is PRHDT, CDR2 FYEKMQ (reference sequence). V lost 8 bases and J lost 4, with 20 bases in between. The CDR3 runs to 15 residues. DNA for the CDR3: TGTGCCAGCCACAGTTTTTCGGGAGTAAGCACTGAAGCTTTCTTT. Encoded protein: CASHSFSGVSTEAFF.

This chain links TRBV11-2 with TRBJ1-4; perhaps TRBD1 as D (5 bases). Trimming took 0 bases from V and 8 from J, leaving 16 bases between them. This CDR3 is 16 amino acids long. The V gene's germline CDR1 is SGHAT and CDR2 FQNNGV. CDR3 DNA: TGTGCCAGCAGCTTAGATCTAAGGGGTGGAAGCGAAAAACTGTTTTTT. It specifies CASSLDLRGGSEKLFF.

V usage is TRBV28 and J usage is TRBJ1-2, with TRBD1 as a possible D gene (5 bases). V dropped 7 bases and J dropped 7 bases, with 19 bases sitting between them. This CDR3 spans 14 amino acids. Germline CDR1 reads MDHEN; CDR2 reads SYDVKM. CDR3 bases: TGTGCCAGCATGGATTTCTCCAGGGACTCTGGCTACACCTTC. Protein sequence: CASMDFSRDSGYTF.

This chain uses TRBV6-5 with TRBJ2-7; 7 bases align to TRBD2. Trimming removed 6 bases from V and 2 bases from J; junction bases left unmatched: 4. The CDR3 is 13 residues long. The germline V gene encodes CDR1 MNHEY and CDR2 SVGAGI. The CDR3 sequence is CASSIGLAYEQYF. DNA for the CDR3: TGTGCCAGCAGCATTGGACTAGCCTACGAGCAGTACTTC.

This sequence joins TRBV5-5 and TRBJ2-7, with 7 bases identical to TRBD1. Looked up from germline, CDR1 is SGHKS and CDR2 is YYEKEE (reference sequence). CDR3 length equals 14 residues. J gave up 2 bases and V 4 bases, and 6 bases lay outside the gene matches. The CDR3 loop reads CASSRGTAPYEQYF. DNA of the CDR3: TGTGCCAGCAGCAGAGGGACAGCACCCTACGAGCAGTACTTC.